This is a list of T cell receptor beta chains from one sample in a study of T cell responses to AZD1222 COVID-19 vaccine. Assay used: immunoSEQ multiplex PCR; TCRdb lists only in-frame clones, some missing. The table includes more than 150,000 clones, roughly 92% detected once. The sample consisted of peripheral blood, taken on day 0 of AZD1222 vaccination. The receptors were sampled from an adult in good health. Both conserved end residues are part of each CDR3. The order of the fields is D gene, V gene, clone size, J gene, CDR3 protein, CDR3 DNA. The D gene is left open where the match is weak. Expanded clones are given a class, and other clones once, few, many or no size at all.

d_call: .; v_call: TRBV6-2/TRBV6-3; clone_size: .; j_call: TRBJ1-5; cdr3_aa: CASSYYGEPQHF; cdr3_nt: TGTGCCAGCAGTTACTACGGCGAACCCCAGCATTTT
d_call: TRBD2; v_call: TRBV9; clone_size: .; j_call: TRBJ2-3; cdr3_aa: CASSVEGSGVPSTDTQYF; cdr3_nt: TGTGCCAGCAGCGTAGAGGGTAGCGGGGTTCCCAGCACAGATACGCAGTATTTT
d_call: .; v_call: TRBV30; clone_size: once; j_call: TRBJ2-5; cdr3_aa: CAWSREYQEAQYF; cdr3_nt: TGTGCCTGGAGTAGAGAGTACCAAGAGGCCCAGTACTTC
d_call: TRBD2; v_call: TRBV10-2; clone_size: .; j_call: TRBJ2-3; cdr3_aa: CASSDYGLAESTDTQYF; cdr3_nt: TGCGCCAGCAGTGACTATGGACTAGCGGAGAGCACAGATACGCAGTATTTT
d_call: TRBD1; v_call: TRBV2; clone_size: .; j_call: TRBJ1-6; cdr3_aa: CASKGQGSPLHF; cdr3_nt: TGTGCCAGCAAGGGACAGGGCTCACCCCTCCACTTT
d_call: .; v_call: TRBV19; clone_size: .; j_call: TRBJ1-1; cdr3_aa: CASRIMDNKLSGTEAFF; cdr3_nt: TGTGCCAGTAGAATTATGGACAACAAATTATCGGGCACTGAAGCTTTCTTT
d_call: .; v_call: TRBV4-3; clone_size: .; j_call: TRBJ2-3; cdr3_aa: CASSQDELGRPSTDTQYF; cdr3_nt: TGCGCCAGCAGCCAAGATGAATTGGGGCGACCCTCCACAGATACGCAGTATTTT
d_call: .; v_call: TRBV9; clone_size: .; j_call: TRBJ2-3; cdr3_aa: CASSRRQGGNTQYF; cdr3_nt: TGTGCCAGCAGCCGCCGGCAGGGGGGGAATACGCAGTATTTT
d_call: .; v_call: TRBV19; clone_size: .; j_call: TRBJ2-5; cdr3_aa: CASSKNGETQYF; cdr3_nt: TGTGCCAGTAGTAAAAATGGGGAGACCCAGTACTTC
d_call: TRBD1; v_call: TRBV13; clone_size: .; j_call: TRBJ1-1; cdr3_aa: CASSFRGMDREGNGDTEAFF; cdr3_nt: TGTGCCAGCAGCTTCAGGGGGATGGACCGAGAGGGAAACGGAGACACTGAAGCTTTCTTT
d_call: TRBD1; v_call: TRBV19; clone_size: .; j_call: TRBJ1-5; cdr3_aa: CASSTSTGGKDQPQHF; cdr3_nt: TGTGCCAGTAGTACCTCGACAGGGGGCAAGGATCAGCCCCAGCATTTT
d_call: .; v_call: TRBV24-1; clone_size: .; j_call: TRBJ2-1; cdr3_aa: CATSGTQNNEQFF; cdr3_nt: TGTGCCACCAGCGGGACCCAGAATAATGAGCAGTTCTTC
d_call: .; v_call: TRBV5-1; clone_size: .; j_call: TRBJ1-4; cdr3_aa: CASSPRQLATNEKLFF; cdr3_nt: TGCGCCAGCAGCCCTCGACAGCTTGCAACTAATGAAAAACTGTTTTTT
d_call: TRBD1; v_call: TRBV10-3; clone_size: .; j_call: TRBJ1-2; cdr3_aa: CAIRSHWDRGTGYTF; cdr3_nt: TGTGCCATCAGGTCCCATTGGGACAGGGGAACTGGCTACACCTTC
d_call: .; v_call: TRBV5-1; clone_size: .; j_call: TRBJ2-5; cdr3_aa: CASSVYQETQYF; cdr3_nt: TGCGCCAGCAGCGTGTACCAAGAGACCCAGTACTTC
d_call: .; v_call: TRBV4-2; clone_size: .; j_call: TRBJ2-7; cdr3_aa: CASSQSGYEQYF; cdr3_nt: TGTGCCAGCAGCCAAAGCGGCTACGAGCAGTACTTC
d_call: .; v_call: TRBV7-9; clone_size: .; j_call: TRBJ2-7; cdr3_aa: CASSSRHNEQYF; cdr3_nt: TGTGCCAGCAGCTCAAGACACAACGAGCAGTACTTC
d_call: .; v_call: TRBV7-2; clone_size: .; j_call: TRBJ1-2; cdr3_aa: CASSSLNSGRGGYTF; cdr3_nt: TGTGCCAGCAGCTCCCTCAATTCAGGAAGAGGTGGCTACACCTTC
d_call: TRBD2; v_call: TRBV20-1; clone_size: .; j_call: TRBJ2-1; cdr3_aa: CSASGAGGINEQFF; cdr3_nt: TGCAGTGCTAGTGGAGCGGGAGGGATCAATGAGCAGTTCTTC
d_call: .; v_call: TRBV4-1; clone_size: .; j_call: TRBJ2-5; cdr3_aa: CASSPTTGETQYF; cdr3_nt: TGCGCCAGCAGTCCAACGACAGGAGAGACCCAGTACTTC
d_call: .; v_call: TRBV28; clone_size: .; j_call: TRBJ1-1; cdr3_aa: CASSLSRSGNTEAFF; cdr3_nt: TGTGCCAGCAGTTTGAGTCGCTCGGGGAACACTGAAGCTTTCTTT
d_call: .; v_call: TRBV19; clone_size: .; j_call: TRBJ2-1; cdr3_aa: CASSIEGGRSHEQFF; cdr3_nt: TGTGCCAGTAGTATAGAGGGAGGACGCAGCCATGAGCAGTTCTTC
d_call: TRBD1; v_call: TRBV27; clone_size: once; j_call: TRBJ2-6; cdr3_aa: CASSSPVRDRGSYSGANVLTF; cdr3_nt: TGTGCCAGCAGTTCCCCCGTCCGGGACAGGGGCTCTTACTCTGGGGCCAACGTCCTGACTTTC
d_call: TRBD1; v_call: TRBV7-9; clone_size: .; j_call: TRBJ1-1; cdr3_aa: CASSLEDRGHTEAFF; cdr3_nt: TGTGCCAGCAGCTTAGAAGACAGGGGGCACACTGAAGCTTTCTTT
d_call: TRBD1; v_call: TRBV7-9; clone_size: .; j_call: TRBJ2-3; cdr3_aa: CASSNTGGTGPDTQYF; cdr3_nt: TGTGCCAGCAGCAATACTGGTGGGACAGGGCCAGATACGCAGTATTTT
d_call: TRBD1; v_call: TRBV4-3; clone_size: .; j_call: TRBJ1-2; cdr3_aa: CASRGTGGFTDGYTF; cdr3_nt: TGCGCCAGCAGGGGGACAGGGGGATTTACGGATGGCTACACCTTC
d_call: .; v_call: TRBV6-1; clone_size: .; j_call: TRBJ1-5; cdr3_aa: CASSDAGHNQPQHF; cdr3_nt: TGTGCCAGCAGTGATGCAGGGCACAATCAGCCCCAGCATTTT
d_call: TRBD2; v_call: TRBV27; clone_size: .; j_call: TRBJ2-2; cdr3_aa: CASSFAGRDTGELFF; cdr3_nt: TGTGCCAGCAGTTTTGCGGGGAGGGACACCGGGGAGCTGTTTTTT
d_call: .; v_call: TRBV28; clone_size: .; j_call: TRBJ1-5; cdr3_aa: CASGQDSRGNQPQHF; cdr3_nt: TGTGCCAGCGGGCAGGACAGTCGCGGCAATCAGCCCCAGCATTTT
d_call: .; v_call: TRBV2; clone_size: .; j_call: TRBJ1-6; cdr3_aa: CASSELDGPNSPLHF; cdr3_nt: TGTGCCAGCAGTGAACTGGACGGACCGAATTCACCCCTCCACTTT
d_call: TRBD1; v_call: TRBV14; clone_size: .; j_call: TRBJ1-2; cdr3_aa: CASSQEGQGGGYTF; cdr3_nt: TGTGCCAGCAGCCAAGAGGGACAGGGGGGCGGCTACACCTTC
d_call: .; v_call: TRBV11-1; clone_size: .; j_call: TRBJ2-1; cdr3_aa: CASSFSTGEQFF; cdr3_nt: TGTGCCAGCAGCTTTTCGACCGGCGAGCAGTTCTTC
d_call: .; v_call: TRBV7-9; clone_size: .; j_call: TRBJ1-1; cdr3_aa: CASSLDGLSMNTEAFF; cdr3_nt: TGTGCCAGCAGCTTAGATGGCCTCAGCATGAACACTGAAGCTTTCTTT
d_call: .; v_call: TRBV12-3/TRBV12-4; clone_size: once; j_call: TRBJ1-1; cdr3_aa: CATTLSGGSEAFF; cdr3_nt: TGTGCCACCACCCTCTCCGGAGGGAGTGAAGCTTTCTTT
d_call: .; v_call: TRBV18; clone_size: .; j_call: TRBJ1-1; cdr3_aa: CASSQDGNTEAFF; cdr3_nt: TGTGCCAGCTCACAGGACGGGAACACTGAAGCTTTCTTT
d_call: TRBD1; v_call: TRBV4-1; clone_size: .; j_call: TRBJ1-5; cdr3_aa: CASSLQGLTNQPQHF; cdr3_nt: TGCGCCAGCAGCTTACAGGGGCTAACTAATCAGCCCCAGCATTTT
d_call: .; v_call: TRBV7-8; clone_size: few; j_call: TRBJ1-5; cdr3_aa: CASSFLGVGQPQHF; cdr3_nt: TGTGCCAGCAGCTTTCTGGGGGTAGGCCAGCCCCAGCATTTT
d_call: .; v_call: TRBV7-9; clone_size: .; j_call: TRBJ1-1; cdr3_aa: CASSLVRRINTEAFF; cdr3_nt: TGTGCCAGCAGCTTAGTTCGCAGAATCAACACTGAAGCTTTCTTT
d_call: .; v_call: TRBV7-2; clone_size: .; j_call: TRBJ2-3; cdr3_aa: CASSFSTDTQYF; cdr3_nt: TGTGCCAGCAGCTTCAGCACAGATACGCAGTATTTT
d_call: .; v_call: TRBV18; clone_size: .; j_call: TRBJ1-1; cdr3_aa: CASSPREDRGFF; cdr3_nt: TGTGCCAGCTCACCACGTGAGGACCGAGGTTTCTTT
d_call: .; v_call: TRBV7-9; clone_size: .; j_call: TRBJ2-5; cdr3_aa: CASSSSPRLGGETQYF; cdr3_nt: TGTGCCAGCAGCTCTTCCCCCCGACTTGGGGGGGAGACCCAGTACTTC